The clone carrying this TCR beta chain occurred many times. Its antigen is unknown. CDR3 length: 14 residues. The germline CDR1 and CDR2 sequences are SEHNR and FQNEAQ (reference sequence). Trimming cost V 0 bases and J 7 bases; bases outside gene matches: 3. 5'RACE employing 10-nucleotide random UMIs yielded the cDNA. TCRdb re-derived calls from the 5' RACE reads in MiXCR, one entry per CDR3 protein. The sample carries some 10,000 distinct CDR3 sequences, approximately 24% recorded once. These data come from a study of neurological immune-mediated disorders. The study, taken as a whole, reports: Repertoires from 18 of 34 multiple sclerosis patients grouped phylogenetically into a related-CDR3 cluster, suggesting a possible signature.

The chain uses TRBV7-9 and TRBJ2-3, with 8 nucleotides matching TRBD1. The sequenced material came from CD8+ T cells from blood. The source of this sequence is a woman aged 40 to 55 with multiple sclerosis. The CDR3 region is CASSLARGLNTQYF. The CDR3 DNA is TGTGCCAGCAGCTTAGCCAGGGGGCTGAATACGCAGTATTTT.